The 17 T cell receptor beta chains given below trace back to one sample, sequenced in a study of PD-1 blockade in classical Hodgkin lymphoma. Sequenced by immunoSEQ multiplex PCR; TCRdb stores in-frame clones only, minus some. The sample shows about 12,000 clones, 65% to 80% of them seen only once. In every patient, relapse followed autologous stem cell transplantation, while exposure to brentuximab vedotin differed. Magnetic negative selection served to purify CD4+ T cells out of PBMCs that had been thawed. The source was CD4+ T cells from blood, collected at baseline. The receptor set was obtained from a human donor with classical Hodgkin lymphoma.

The chain couples TRBV19 to TRBJ1-5; D not certain. The CDR3 is 14 amino acids. The ends were cut back, 5 bases at V and 4 bases at J, with 12 bases in the middle. Looked up from germline, CDR1 is LNHDA and CDR2 is SQIVND (reference sequence). The CDR3: CASSPTSRNQPQHF. The CDR3 nucleotides read TGTGCCAGTAGTCCTACCTCGAGGAATCAGCCCCAGCATTTT.

This clone appeared a few times. The chain joins TRBV7-9 to TRBJ2-2; tentative D call: TRBD1 (5 bases). CDR1 is SEHNR, CDR2 FQNEAQ, per germline (reference sequence). Trimming stripped 5 bases from V and 6 bases from J, with 13 bases between. CDR3 length equals 14 residues. In DNA form, the CDR3 reads TGTGCCAGCAGCATGGACACAGCCTCCGGGGAGCTGTTTTTT. It specifies CASSMDTASGELFF. The full variable domain, rest sourced from reference TRBV7-9 and TRBJ2-2, is DTGVSQNPRHKITKRGQNVTFRCDPISEHNRLYWYRQTLGQGPEFLTYFQNEAQLEKSRLLSDRFSAERPKGSFSTLEIQRTEQGDSAMYLCASSMDTASGELFFGEGSRLTVL.

The V gene is TRBV5-5, the J gene TRBJ1-2; D is unclear. The CDR3 consists of 12 residues. The V gene's germline CDR1 is SGHKS and CDR2 YYEKEE (reference sequence). Trimming stripped 0 bases from V and 8 bases from J, with 8 bases between. CDR3 loop: CASSLERGGYTF. The CDR3 DNA reads as TGTGCCAGCAGCTTGGAGAGAGGCGGCTACACCTTC.

This rearrangement joins TRBV18 to TRBJ2-7; a weak D match, TRBD1 (6 bases). CDR3 size: 14 residues. Germline-derived CDR1 and CDR2 are KGHSH and LQKENI. Trimming stripped 6 bases from V and 0 bases from J, with 12 bases between. The chain's CDR3 is CASSRNRDSYEQYF. The CDR3 bases are TGTGCCAGCTCGAGGAACAGGGACTCCTACGAGCAGTACTTC.

V usage is TRBV27 and J usage is TRBJ2-6; unclear D gene. The CDR3 runs 14 residues. Germline V gene data show CDR1 as MNHEY and CDR2 as SMNVEV (reference sequence). Trimming removed 6 bases at V and 0 bases at J, with 6 bases between. This CDR3 is CASRHSSGANVLTF. DNA of the CDR3: TGTGCCAGCAGACACAGCTCTGGGGCCAACGTCCTGACTTTC.

The V gene is TRBV11-2, the J gene TRBJ2-2, with 7 positions matching TRBD2. Losses at the gene ends were 5 bases for V and 0 bases for J; bases not matched to a gene: 6. CDR3 length equals 16 residues. CDR1 is SGHAT and CDR2 is FQNNGV in the germline V gene. CDR3: CASSTRGDPNTGELFF. CDR3 in DNA: TGTGCCAGCAGCACCCGGGGGGATCCGAACACCGGGGAGCTGTTTTTT.

The table lists this clone with a few counts. V and J are TRBV6-5 and TRBJ1-6; 9 nucleotides line up with TRBD1. V lost 0 bases and J lost 9; bases outside the gene matches: 6. The CDR3 runs 16 residues. Per germline, CDR1 MNHEY and CDR2 SVGAGI. CDR3 loop: CASSYSWTGEGSPLHF. In DNA form, the CDR3 reads TGTGCCAGCAGTTACTCCTGGACAGGGGAGGGTTCACCCCTCCACTTT.

This clone was counted between two and nine times. The V and J genes are TRBV29-1 and TRBJ1-2; a possible D gene is TRBD1 (5 bases). The CDR3 consists of 12 residues. Germline values: CDR1 SQVTM, CDR2 ANQGSEA. Trimming took off 7 bases at V and 6 bases at J, with 15 bases between the two ends. The CDR3 protein is CSGGEGTHGYTF. The DNA of the CDR3 is TGCAGCGGGGGGGAAGGGACGCATGGCTACACCTTC.

The rearrangement uses TRBV19 and TRBJ1-1, with D maybe TRBD1 (6 bases). V shed 8 bases and J shed 1 base, with 11 bases lying between them. This CDR3 contains 13 residues. The germline gives CDR1 LNHDA, CDR2 SQIVND (reference sequence). CDR3 nucleotides: TGTGCCAGTTTTGACAGGTGGAACACTGAAGCTTTCTTT. Protein sequence: CASFDRWNTEAFF.

The J gene is TRBJ1-2, the V gene TRBV6-5; 8 bases fit TRBD1. Germline assignment: CDR1 MNHEY and CDR2 SVGAGI. V lost 8 bases and J lost 4; bases outside the gene matches: 9. CDR3 length equals 14 residues. The CDR3 spells CASRRTGQSYGYTF. The CDR3 region has the DNA TGTGCCAGCCGTAGGACAGGGCAAAGCTATGGCTACACCTTC.

The chain combines TRBV6-1 with TRBJ1-1; D is unclear. The germline gives CDR1 MNHNS, CDR2 SASEGT. Trimming left V 8 bases short and J 3 bases short, with 10 bases between. This CDR3 is built from 12 residues. The CDR3, as DNA: TGTGCCAGCTCCAGACGAGACACTGAAGCTTTCTTT. Translating it yields CASSRRDTEAFF.

The CDR3 loop is CASTEDPKGTEAFF. The DNA for the CDR3 is TGTGCCAGCACTGAAGACCCGAAGGGCACTGAAGCTTTCTTT. The rearrangement joins TRBV6-5 to TRBJ1-1; D remains ambiguous. Trimming took 7 bases from V and 4 from J, leaving 16 bases between them. CDR1 is MNHEY, CDR2 SVGAGI, per germline. CDR3 length: 14 residues.

This sequence joins TRBV14 and TRBJ2-3, with D unresolved. V lost 3 bases, J lost 5 bases, and 3 bases lay in between. This CDR3 comprises 11 residues. Germline CDR1 reads SGHDN; CDR2 reads FVKESK. The CDR3 region is CASSHGDTQYF. Written as DNA, the CDR3 is TGTGCCAGCAGCCACGGAGATACGCAGTATTTT. The variable domain in full, completed from reference TRBV14 and TRBJ2-3, reads EAGVTQFPSHSVIEKGQTVTLRCDPISGHDNLYWYRRVMGKEIKFLLHFVKESKQDESGMPNNRFLAERTGGTYSTLKVQPAELEDSGVYFCASSHGDTQYFGPGTRLTVL.

This sequence joins TRBV2 and TRBJ2-7; D unresolved. V lost 4 bases and J lost 6, with 13 bases in between. The CDR3 covers 13 residues. CDR1 and CDR2 from the germline V gene are SNHLY and FYNNEI. The CDR3, as DNA: TGTGCCAGCAGTGTAGGCCTTTCTCGCGAGCAGTACTTC. Residues: CASSVGLSREQYF. Together with reference TRBV2 and TRBJ2-7, the CDR3 gives the full variable domain: EPEVTQTPSHQVTQMGQEVILRCVPISNHLYFYWYRQILGQKVEFLVSFYNNEISEKSEIFDDQFSVERPDGSNFTLKIRSTKLEDSAMYFCASSVGLSREQYFGPGTRLTVT.

Only one count was recorded for this clone. The CDR3 sequence is CSVAGTVQSGNTIYF. The DNA of the CDR3 is TGCAGCGTTGCTGGGACAGTCCAAAGCGGAAACACCATATATTTT. V usage is TRBV29-1 and J usage is TRBJ1-3; 7 bases line up with TRBD1. With 4 bases clipped from V and 4 bases from J, the junction kept 10 bases outside the gene matches. The germline CDR1 and CDR2 sequences are SQVTM and ANQGSEA. The CDR3 has 15 residues.

This clone appeared a few times. The chain is built from TRBV5-1 and TRBJ1-6; D not resolved. From germline, CDR1 is SGHRS and CDR2 YFSETQ. The V gene lost 0 bases and the J gene lost 7 bases, with 11 bases spanning the gap. This CDR3 is built from 15 residues. CDR3 DNA sequence: TGCGCCAGCAGCTTGGTTACGGCAAGCAATTCACCCCTCCACTTT. This codes for CASSLVTASNSPLHF.

This clone showed up just once. This chain joins TRBV29-1 and TRBJ2-1, with 9 bases identical to TRBD1. The CDR3 is 15 residues long. In germline, CDR1 is SQVTM, CDR2 ANQGSEA. V shed 6 bases, J shed 5 bases, and the junction held 11 bases outside the gene matches. The CDR3 sequence: CSVVVGQGRHNEQFF. In nucleotides, the CDR3 is TGCAGCGTAGTGGTGGGACAGGGTAGACACAATGAGCAGTTCTTC.